The rows below give T cell receptor beta chains drawn from one sample of a study of OX40 agonist ivuxolimab in advanced cancers. The data were produced by immunoSEQ multiplex PCR, yet TCRdb's version contains in-frame clones alone and is incomplete. In the table there are around 95,000 clones, just over 90% of which are singletons. This specimen was CD4+ or CD8+ T cells sorted from blood, taken in a trial of the OX40 agonist ivuxolimab. The source of these receptors is an adult with an advanced solid tumor such as melanoma, head and neck, liver or kidney cancer. CDR3s leave out the opening cysteine and the closing phenylalanine or tryptophan.

j_call cdr3_length v_call cdr3_aa
TRBJ2-2 15 TRBV9 ASSVASGGANTGELF
TRBJ1-2 13 TRBV5-1 ASSTSGGAGYGYT
TRBJ2-3 13 TRBV6-5 ASRRLGAGTDTQY
TRBJ1-2 11 TRBV9 ASSATGAYGYT
TRBJ1-2 13 TRBV19 ASTTDPGARGGYT
TRBJ2-5 13 TRBV7-2 ASSPTGAGDETQY
TRBJ2-3 13 TRBV9 ASSPVGSYTDTQY
TRBJ2-7 14 TRBV28 ASSREVSFANYEQY
TRBJ2-7 12 TRBV14 ASSPGGSRGEQY
TRBJ2-5 11 TRBV30 AWSAFPEETQY
TRBJ2-1 16 TRBV4-3 ASSQDWLAGIGRNEQF
TRBJ2-7 12 TRBV10-3 AIRTGTTTYEQY
TRBJ2-3 16 TRBV7-2 ASSLWGVAGGSSDTQY
TRBJ1-5 20 TRBV19 ASSIRVLRPRTREYSNQPQH
TRBJ2-7 13 TRBV14 ASSQGRTVTYEQY
TRBJ1-1 13 TRBV29-1 SVRQGALVNTEAF
TRBJ1-1 9 TRBV6-6 ASSVDTEAF
TRBJ1-2 12 TRBV9 ASSVLGPSYGYT
TRBJ1-4 14 TRBV28 ASSSRGPRTNEKLF
TRBJ2-7 13 TRBV14 ASSQGGGRADEQY
TRBJ2-7 13 TRBV4-3 ASSHDVDSPYEQY
TRBJ2-2 13 TRBV2 ASSNPRGGTGELF